The clone carrying this TCR beta chain was seen more than once but under ten times. The ends were cut back, 4 bases at V and 4 bases at J, with 13 bases in the middle. CDR3 length: 14 residues. Germline values: CDR1 SGHVS, CDR2 FNYEAQ. Nominally healthy donors were sampled, though unrecorded immune exposures were likely. PCR employed 60 Vbeta and 13 Jbeta primers. The data were produced by immunoSEQ multiplex PCR, yet TCRdb's version contains in-frame clones alone and is incomplete. Among about 130,000 clones listed, 6.5% to 9.5% were seen once. These data come from a study of cytomegalovirus exposure and HLA in healthy donors.

The sample was PBMCs. The TCR originated in a man aged 35-49 years in good health and CMV-seronegative. This rearrangement joins TRBV7-6 to TRBJ1-1; D gene ambiguous. CDR3 region: CASSSQPEVTEAFF. The CDR3 bases are TGTGCCAGCAGCTCCCAGCCGGAGGTCACTGAAGCTTTCTTT.